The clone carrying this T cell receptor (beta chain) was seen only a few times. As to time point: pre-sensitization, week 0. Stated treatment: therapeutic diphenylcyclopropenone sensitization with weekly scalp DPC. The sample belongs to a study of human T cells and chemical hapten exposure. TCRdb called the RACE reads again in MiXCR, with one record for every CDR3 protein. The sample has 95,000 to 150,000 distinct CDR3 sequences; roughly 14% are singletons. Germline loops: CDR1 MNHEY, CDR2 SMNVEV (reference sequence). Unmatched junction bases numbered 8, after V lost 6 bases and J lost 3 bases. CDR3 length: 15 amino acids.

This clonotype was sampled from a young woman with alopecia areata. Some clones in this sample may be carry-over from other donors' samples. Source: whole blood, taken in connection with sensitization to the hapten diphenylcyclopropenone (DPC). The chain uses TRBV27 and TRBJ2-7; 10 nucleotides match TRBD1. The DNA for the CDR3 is TGTGCCAGCAGATTTAGAGGGACAGGGGACTACGAGCAGTACTTC. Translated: CASRFRGTGDYEQYF.